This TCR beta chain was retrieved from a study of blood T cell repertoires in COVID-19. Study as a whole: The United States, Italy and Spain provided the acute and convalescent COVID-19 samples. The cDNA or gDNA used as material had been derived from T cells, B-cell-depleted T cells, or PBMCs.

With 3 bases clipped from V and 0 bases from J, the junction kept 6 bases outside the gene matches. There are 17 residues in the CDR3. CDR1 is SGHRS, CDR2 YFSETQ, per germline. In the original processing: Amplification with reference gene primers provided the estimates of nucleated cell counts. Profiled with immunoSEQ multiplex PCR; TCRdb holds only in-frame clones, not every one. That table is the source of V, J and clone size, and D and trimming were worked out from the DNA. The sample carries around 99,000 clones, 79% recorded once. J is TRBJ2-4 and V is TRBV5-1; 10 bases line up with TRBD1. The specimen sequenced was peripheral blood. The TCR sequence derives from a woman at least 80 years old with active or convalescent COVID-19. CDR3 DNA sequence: TGCGCCAGCAGCTGGACGGGACAGGGGATAGCCAAAAACATTCAGTACTTC. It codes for CASSWTGQGIAKNIQYF.